This TCR beta chain was recorded in a study of CD4 and CD8 cells across lung adenocarcinoma regions. The patients had localized lung adenocarcinoma, a non-small cell subtype. Germline CDR1 MNHEY, CDR2 SVGAGI. CDR3 length equals 14 residues. MiXCR, applied by TCRdb to the PCR reads, yields one record per CDR3 protein. The sample lists approximately 3,300 distinct CDR3 sequences, around half occurring once. The receptor was derived from a male donor with lung adenocarcinoma. The CD4 and CD8 labels of this study may be unreliable. V and J are TRBV6-5 and TRBJ2-5; D is possibly TRBD2 (6 bases). The better agreement between TRBJ2-7 and the DNA end casts doubt on the J call. The sample taken for sequencing was CD8+ T cells from the center of a lung tumor. In DNA, the CDR3 is TGTGCCAGCAGTTATAGCGGCGAAGGCTACGAGCAGTACTTC. It encodes CASSYSGEGYEQYF.